The 20 T cell receptor beta chains reported below all come from one sample, sequenced in a study of cytomegalovirus exposure and HLA in healthy donors. Primers for the PCR totalled 60 Vbeta and 13 Jbeta. Assay used: immunoSEQ multiplex PCR; TCRdb lists only in-frame clones, some missing. The sample holds more than 110,000 clones; roughly 76% are singletons and the top ten take around 15%. Sequencing input: PBMCs. All receptors derive from a human donor in good health.

This clone was counted a single time. The chain is built from TRBV11-3 and TRBJ2-5; D might be TRBD2 (6 bases). The length of the CDR3 is 14 residues. Germline loops: CDR1 SGHNT, CDR2 YENEEA. V lost 5 bases and J lost 0, with 10 bases in between. The CDR3 loop is CASSRGEDQETQYF. In DNA, the CDR3 is TGTGCCAGCAGCAGAGGGGAGGACCAAGAGACCCAGTACTTC. Combining the CDR3 with reference TRBV11-3 and TRBJ2-5 gives the whole variable domain EAGVVQSPRYKIIEKKQPVAFWCNPISGHNTLYWYLQNLGQGPELLIRYENEEAVDDSQLPKDRFSAERLKGVDSTLKIQPAELGDSAVYLCASSRGEDQETQYFGPGTRLLVL.

This chain connects TRBV2 to TRBJ2-7; TRBD2 matches at 10 bases. Trimming cost V 10 bases and J 0 bases; bases outside gene matches: 6. Germline CDR1 reads SNHLY; CDR2 reads FYNNEI. CDR3 length equals 14 residues. The chain's CDR3 is CANREREGSYEQYF. For the CDR3, the DNA is TGTGCCAACCGGGAGCGGGAGGGCTCCTACGAGCAGTACTTC.

About this clone itself: Germline and junction disagree at one end, which may indicate a read error. The chain uses TRBV7-7 and TRBJ2-5; tentative D call: TRBD2 (7 bases). Per the germline V gene, CDR1 is SSHAT and CDR2 is FNYEAQ (reference sequence). The CDR3 sequence is 13 residues long. The CDR3 is CASSLGGVETQYF. The CDR3, as DNA: TGTGCTAGCAGCTTAGGGGGGGTGGAGACCCAGTACTTC.

Only a few counts were recorded for this clone. The chain joins TRBV9 to TRBJ2-5, with a possible D match to TRBD1 (5 bases). The DNA end is more similar to TRBJ2-7, so the J call may be wrong. The CDR3 is 15 amino acids. CDR1 is SGDLS, CDR2 YYNGEE, per germline. The chain's CDR3 is CASSAGGQNSYEQYF. The CDR3 DNA reads TGTGCCAGCAGCGCCGGTGGACAAAACTCCTACGAGCAGTACTTC.

This clone is medium-sized within its sample. This chain joins TRBV7-6 and TRBJ1-4; 7 nucleotides agree with TRBD1. CDR3 size: 15 residues. Germline loops: CDR1 SGHVS, CDR2 FNYEAQ. The trim removed 2 bases at V and 5 bases at J, leaving 5 bases unmatched. The CDR3 region has the DNA TGTGCCAGCAGCTTATCTCCGGGACAGAATGAAAAACTGTTTTTT. Protein product: CASSLSPGQNEKLFF.

Of note for this clone: A junction boundary mismatches the germline segment, possibly from a read error. V is TRBV7-2 and J is TRBJ2-7, with 11 bases aligning to TRBD2. This CDR3 has 12 residues. Per germline, CDR1 SGHTA and CDR2 FQGNSA. CDR3 sequence: CASSGSGLAGSF. The CDR3 DNA reads as TGTGCCAGCAGCGGCAGCGGACTAGCGGGCTCTTTC. The full variable domain, with the rest looked up from reference TRBV7-2 and TRBJ2-7, is GAGVSQSPSNKVTEKGKDVELRCDPISGHTALYWYRQSLGQGLEFLIYFQGNSAPDKSGLPSDRFSAERTGGSVSTLTIQRTQQEDSAVYLCASSGSGLAGSFGPGTRLTVT.

V is TRBV10-2 and J is TRBJ1-6; D is perhaps TRBD1 (5 bases). V lost 8 bases and J 0 bases, leaving 8 bases between the germline ends. Germline lookup yields CDR1 WSHSY and CDR2 SAAADI. The CDR3 is 14 residues long. The CDR3 region has the DNA TGCGCCAGCGGGGGGAGCTCCTATAATTCACCCCTCCACTTT. Its translation: CASGGSSYNSPLHF.

The V and J genes are TRBV11-3 and TRBJ2-7; 9 bases map to TRBD2. The germline CDR1 and CDR2 sequences are SGHNT and YENEEA. The CDR3 sequence is 15 residues long. Unmatched junction bases numbered 11, after V lost 5 bases and J lost 6 bases. The CDR3 is CASSTRGSGSSEQYF. In nucleotides, the CDR3 is TGTGCCAGCAGCACCCGCGGTAGCGGGAGTTCCGAGCAGTACTTC. The full variable domain, in which reference TRBV11-3 and TRBJ2-7 provide the parts outside the CDR3, is EAGVVQSPRYKIIEKKQPVAFWCNPISGHNTLYWYLQNLGQGPELLIRYENEEAVDDSQLPKDRFSAERLKGVDSTLKIQPAELGDSAVYLCASSTRGSGSSEQYFGPGTRLTVT.

V gene TRBV10-2 combines with J gene TRBJ2-7; 7 bases agree with TRBD1. Germline CDR1 is WSHSY and CDR2 is SAAADI. J gave up 1 base and V 3 bases, and 3 bases lay outside the gene matches. There are 14 residues in the CDR3. The CDR3 loop is CASSERTGSYEQYF. CDR3 bases: TGCGCCAGCAGTGAAAGGACAGGATCCTACGAGCAGTACTTC.

The V call is TRBV6-6, the J call TRBJ2-5; 8 nucleotides line up with TRBD1. The germline CDR1 and CDR2 sequences are MNHNY and SVGAGI (reference sequence). Trimming at V came to 4 bases and at J to 2 bases, leaving 3 bases not matched to a gene. This CDR3 is 14 amino acids long. CDR3 bases: TGTGCCAGCAGTTCCGACAGGGGACAAGAGACCCAGTACTTC. The encoded protein is CASSSDRGQETQYF.

As DNA, the CDR3 is TGTGCCAGCTCCGACAGGAGGTACGGCGAGCAGTACTTC. Its translation: CASSDRRYGEQYF. This chain links TRBV18 with TRBJ2-7; D possibly corresponds to TRBD1 (6 bases). The length of the CDR3 is 13 residues. Germline V gene sequence: CDR1 KGHSH, CDR2 LQKENI. Deletions cut 6 bases from V and 6 bases from J, with 15 bases between.

The rearrangement links TRBV19 to TRBJ1-5; D is uncertain. V was trimmed by 3 bases and J by 7 bases, leaving 13 bases between them. Germline CDR1 is LNHDA and CDR2 is SQIVND (reference sequence). The CDR3 has 14 amino acids. CDR3 nucleotide sequence: TGTGCCAGTAGTATTGGTGCGGGGTACCAGCCCCAGCATTTT. It translates to CASSIGAGYQPQHF.

The chain recombines TRBV5-1 with TRBJ2-7; D is unresolved. V gave up 0 bases and J gave up 3 bases, with 7 bases separating them. CDR1 and CDR2 (germline): SGHRS, YFSETQ. The CDR3 runs 13 residues. Written as DNA, the CDR3 is TGCGCCAGCAGCTTGGGACAAAACTACGAGCAGTACTTC. Protein product: CASSLGQNYEQYF.

The rearrangement joins TRBV7-8 to TRBJ2-3, with 9 bases aligning to TRBD1. J was trimmed by 1 base and V by 5 bases; bases with no gene match: 4. The germline V gene has CDR1 SGHVS and CDR2 FQNEAQ. The CDR3 has 15 amino acids. CDR3 sequence (DNA): TGTGCCAGCAGCCCAGGGGACAGGGGCACAGATACGCAGTATTTT. Residues: CASSPGDRGTDTQYF.

This chain uses TRBV2 with TRBJ1-2; no clear D gene. The V and J ends lost 7 bases and 1 base respectively, with 13 bases between them. This CDR3 has 14 residues. Germline loops: CDR1 SNHLY, CDR2 FYNNEI. CDR3 in DNA: TGTGCCAGCAACGATCACAGTCTTAACTATGGCTACACCTTC. It translates to CASNDHSLNYGYTF.

This clone was recorded once. The chain employs TRBV18 and TRBJ1-5; no clear D gene. This CDR3 spans 12 amino acids. Germline CDR1 KGHSH, CDR2 LQKENI. The ends were cut back, 6 bases at V and 6 bases at J, with 9 bases in the middle. The CDR3 nucleotides read TGTGCCAGCTCTCGGGAACGTCAGCCCCAGCATTTT. This sequence encodes CASSRERQPQHF.

J is TRBJ2-7 and V is TRBV5-4; 8 bases fit TRBD2. V was clipped by 2 bases and J by 2 bases; unmatched bases: 6. The CDR3 totals 15 residues. Germline V gene sequence: CDR1 SGHNT, CDR2 YYREEE (reference sequence). The CDR3 reads CASSLTAGVTYEQYF. CDR3 sequence (DNA): TGTGCCAGCAGCTTAACAGCGGGAGTTACCTACGAGCAGTACTTC. The full variable domain, completed using reference TRBV5-4 and TRBJ2-7, is ETGVTQSPTHLIKTRGQQVTLRCSSQSGHNTVSWYQQALGQGPQFIFQYYREEENGRGNFPPRFSGLQFPNYSSELNVNALELDDSALYLCASSLTAGVTYEQYFGPGTRLTVT.

The chain recombines TRBV2 with TRBJ1-2; no clear D. There are 14 residues in the CDR3. V was shortened by 7 bases and J by 4 bases, with 16 bases between the two germline ends. From germline, CDR1 is SNHLY and CDR2 FYNNEI. The CDR3 loop reads CASNQDLAAYGYTF. DNA for the CDR3: TGTGCCAGCAACCAAGACCTAGCGGCCTATGGCTACACCTTC.

The chain has TRBV4-1 and TRBJ2-2, with D possibly being TRBD2 (5 bases). Trimming removed 10 bases at V and 4 bases at J, with 16 bases between. Germline loops: CDR1 MGHRA, CDR2 YSYEKL. CDR3 length: 14 amino acids. The CDR3, as DNA: TGCGCCACTACGGGGATGGGTGGCACCGGGGAGCTGTTTTTT. Its translation is CATTGMGGTGELFF.

The genes are TRBV1 and TRBJ2-7; the table's D call, TRBD2, has no DNA check behind it. TRBV1 is described as a pseudogene. The length of the CDR3 is 15 residues. The CDR3 coding sequence is TGCACCAGCAGCCAACACGACGATAGCCGGTACGAGCAGTACTTC. Amino acid sequence: CTSSQHDDSRYEQYF.